One sample yielded the 8 T cell receptor beta chains listed below, sequenced in a study of PD-1 blockade in classical Hodgkin lymphoma. Produced via immunoSEQ multiplex PCR; TCRdb's table is partial and in-frame only. This table holds about 30,000 clones, about 85% found once. Time point defined: newly diagnosed, previously untreated cHL patient sample. Isolation of CD4+ T cells from thawed PBMCs was performed by magnetic negative selection. The sequencing input was CD4+ T cells from blood. These receptor sequences come from a human donor with classical Hodgkin lymphoma.

This sequence joins TRBV9 and TRBJ2-1; TRBD1 or TRBD2 may be the D gene (5 bases each). Germline loops: CDR1 SGDLS, CDR2 YYNGEE. Trimming left V 0 bases short and J 9 bases short, with 16 bases between. There are 15 residues in the CDR3. The CDR3 protein is CASSVGGARHFEQFF. The CDR3 region has the DNA TGTGCCAGCAGCGTAGGAGGGGCGAGGCATTTTGAGCAGTTCTTC.

This chain joins TRBV7-9 and TRBJ1-6; 11 nucleotides match TRBD1. The CDR3 spans 17 residues. CDR1 SEHNR and CDR2 FQNEAQ come from the germline V gene (reference sequence). After removal of 5 bases from V and 4 bases from J, the junction contained 7 bases not matched to a gene. In nucleotides, the CDR3 is TGTGCCAGCAGCCCAATAGGACAGGGGGCGTATAATTCACCCCTCCACTTT. Protein sequence: CASSPIGQGAYNSPLHF. Using reference TRBV7-9 and TRBJ1-6 for the parts outside the CDR3, the full variable domain is DTGVSQNPRHKITKRGQNVTFRCDPISEHNRLYWYRQTLGQGPEFLTYFQNEAQLEKSRLLSDRFSAERPKGSFSTLEIQRTEQGDSAMYLCASSPIGQGAYNSPLHFGNGTRLTVT.

The chain links TRBV7-8 to TRBJ1-3; tentative D call: TRBD1 (6 bases). V was shortened by 1 base and J by 0 bases, with 7 bases between the two germline ends. Germline values: CDR1 SGHVS, CDR2 FQNEAQ. This CDR3 has 15 residues. CDR3 in amino acids: CASSLEGGSGNTIYF. For the CDR3, the DNA is TGTGCCAGCAGCTTAGAAGGGGGCTCTGGAAACACCATATATTTT.

This rearrangement joins TRBV2 to TRBJ1-2; possible D gene TRBD1, 5 bases. The germline V and J ends were trimmed by 7 bases and 4 bases, with 16 bases remaining between them. There are 14 residues in the CDR3. Germline V gene sequence: CDR1 SNHLY, CDR2 FYNNEI. The CDR3: CASIFDRIFYGYTF. DNA for the CDR3: TGTGCCAGCATTTTCGACAGAATTTTCTATGGCTACACCTTC.

The rearrangement uses TRBV30 and TRBJ1-4; unclear D gene. The CDR3 length is 13 residues. Germline lookup yields CDR1 GTSNPN and CDR2 SVGIG (reference sequence). The V gene lost 3 bases and the J gene lost 5 bases, with 10 bases spanning the gap. The CDR3 region has the DNA TGTGCCTGGAGCCTAAGGCTCAATGAAAAACTGTTTTTT. Amino acids: CAWSLRLNEKLFF.

The chain recombines TRBV5-1 with TRBJ2-2, with TRBD2 matching 8 bases. The germline CDR1 and CDR2 sequences are SGHRS and YFSETQ. The CDR3 has 17 residues. V trimming: 0 bases; J trimming: 6 bases; junction bases outside the gene matches: 10. The DNA of the CDR3 is TGCGCCAGCAGCTTGGCCCCCGGGGCCGGGGGGGCCGGGGAGCTGTTTTTT. Translation gives CASSLAPGAGGAGELFF.

The chain carries TRBV6-1 and TRBJ2-5; D gene ambiguous. V was cut by 6 bases and J by 2 bases, with 13 bases left in between. The germline CDR1 and CDR2 sequences are MNHNS and SASEGT. This CDR3 is built from 14 residues. The CDR3 reads CASSVVTIQETQYF. In nucleotides, the CDR3 is TGTGCCAGCAGCGTGGTCACAATACAAGAGACCCAGTACTTC.

The genes are TRBV5-6 and TRBJ1-1, with D possibly being TRBD1 (5 bases). Germline values: CDR1 SGHDT, CDR2 YYEEEE. The CDR3 loop spans 14 amino acids. V was trimmed by 2 bases and J by 3 bases, leaving 11 bases between them. Written as DNA, the CDR3 is TGTGCCAGCAGCTTCGGGGGGAGAGACACTGAAGCTTTCTTT. Its protein is CASSFGGRDTEAFF. Complete variable domain (other parts from reference TRBV5-6 and TRBJ1-1): DAGVTQSPTHLIKTRGQQVTLRCSPKSGHDTVSWYQQALGQGPQFIFQYYEEEERQRGNFPDRFSGHQFPNYSSELNVNALLLGDSALYLCASSFGGRDTEAFFGQGTRLTVV.